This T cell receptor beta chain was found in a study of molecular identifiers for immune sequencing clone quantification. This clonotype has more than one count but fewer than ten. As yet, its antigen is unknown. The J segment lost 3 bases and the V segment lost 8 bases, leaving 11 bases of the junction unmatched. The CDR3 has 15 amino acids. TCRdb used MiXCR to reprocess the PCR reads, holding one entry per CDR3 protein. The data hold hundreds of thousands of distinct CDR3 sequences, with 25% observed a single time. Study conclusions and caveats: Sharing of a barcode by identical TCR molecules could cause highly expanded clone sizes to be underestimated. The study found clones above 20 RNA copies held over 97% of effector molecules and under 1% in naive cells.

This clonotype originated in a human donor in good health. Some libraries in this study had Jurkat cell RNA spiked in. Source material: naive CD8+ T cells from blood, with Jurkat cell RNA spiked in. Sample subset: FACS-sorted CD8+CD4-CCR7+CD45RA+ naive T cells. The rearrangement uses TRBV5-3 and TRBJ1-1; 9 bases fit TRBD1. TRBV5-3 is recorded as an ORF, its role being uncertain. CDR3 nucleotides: TGTGCCAGCAGCGGAGTTACAGGGGGCGACACTGAAGCTTTCTTT. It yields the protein CASSGVTGGDTEAFF.